The entry below gives a single T cell receptor (beta chain) sequence along with its context. Original handling: The assay estimated nucleated cells by amplifying reference gene primers. Generated by immunoSEQ multiplex PCR, the TCRdb table keeps only in-frame clones and is missing some. V, J and clone size reflect that table, while D and trimming were determined from the DNA. The repertoire holds roughly 380,000 clones, with roughly 87% as singletons. This record comes from a study of blood T cell repertoires in COVID-19. The germline V gene has CDR1 LNHDA and CDR2 SQIVND (reference sequence). The CDR3 has 14 amino acids. The V gene end was trimmed by 3 bases and the J gene end by 5 bases; junction bases not matched to a gene: 6. Cohort placement rested on clinical history that participants reported themselves. Recovered status in Cohort 3 required two negative PCRs, clearance, or symptom resolution.

The V gene is TRBV19, the J gene TRBJ1-1; 7 bases align to TRBD1. The sequence came from a woman aged 25-40 years who had recovered from COVID-19. The sequenced sample was PBMCs or T cells enriched from blood (not recorded which). For the CDR3, the DNA is TGTGCCAGTAGTATTAGGGGGCAGAGGACTGAAGCTTTCTTT. Translating gives CASSIRGQRTEAFF.